These T cell receptor beta chains were read from a single sample in a study of T cell changes during pregnancy in multiple sclerosis. Sequenced by immunoSEQ multiplex PCR; TCRdb stores in-frame clones only, minus some. The table shows some 64,000 clones, with about nine tenths occurring only once. The specimen comprised peripheral blood, sampled in the first trimester of pregnancy. Receptor source: a female donor in good health, enrolled as a control in a pregnancy study. Both conserved end residues are part of each CDR3. A D gene is named only where the DNA matches it firmly. Size is stated for part of the rows, as once, few or many counts, or as a class when the clone is expanded.

V	J	D	size	CDR3	DNA
TRBV5-6	TRBJ1-2	NA	NA	CASTRIRDHGTF	TGTGCCAGCACCCGCATTCGAGACCACGGGACCTTC
TRBV10-3	TRBJ1-1	NA	NA	CAISDGGTNTEAFF	TGTGCCATCAGTGATGGAGGAACGAACACTGAAGCTTTCTTT
TRBV7-8	TRBJ1-2	TRBD1	NA	CASSPLRQGASLNYGYTF	TGTGCCAGCAGCCCTCTTCGGCAGGGGGCTAGCCTTAACTATGGCTACACCTTC
TRBV9	TRBJ1-2	NA	once	CASSVDRTPQSYGYTF	TGTGCCAGCAGCGTAGATCGGACACCACAATCTTATGGCTACACCTTC
TRBV9	TRBJ1-1	NA	NA	CASSVGAGKNTEAFF	TGTGCCAGCAGCGTAGGGGCAGGGAAGAACACTGAAGCTTTCTTT
TRBV7-9	TRBJ1-1	NA	NA	CASSPGGQFYTEAFF	TGTGCCAGCAGCCCCGGTGGGCAGTTCTACACTGAAGCTTTCTTT
TRBV6-6	TRBJ1-3	NA	NA	CTSRSGQMDTIYF	TGTACCAGCAGATCCGGACAAATGGACACCATATATTTT
TRBV7-2	TRBJ2-7	NA	NA	CASSLIFSYEQYF	TGTGCCAGCAGCTTAATATTCTCCTACGAGCAGTACTTC
TRBV11-2	TRBJ2-1	TRBD2	NA	CASSPRTSGSPNEQFF	TGTGCCAGCAGCCCGAGGACTAGCGGGAGCCCCAATGAGCAGTTCTTC
TRBV7-9	TRBJ2-7	NA	NA	CASSLASSEQYF	TGTGCCAGCAGCTTAGCCTCCTCCGAGCAGTACTTC
TRBV4-2	TRBJ2-3	TRBD2	few	CASSQDTAGGADTQYF	TGTGCCAGCAGCCAAGATACAGCGGGGGGCGCAGATACGCAGTATTTT
TRBV5-4	TRBJ2-7	NA	NA	CASSLGGLRDEQYF	TGTGCCAGCAGCTTGGGGGGGCTACGGGACGAGCAGTACTTC
TRBV11-2	TRBJ2-7	TRBD2	NA	CASSSSGTFDEQYF	TGTGCCAGCAGCTCCAGCGGGACTTTCGACGAGCAGTACTTC
TRBV7-2	TRBJ1-1	TRBD1	NA	CASSLGTGYIDEAFF	TGTGCCAGCAGCTTAGGGACAGGTTACATCGATGAAGCTTTCTTT
TRBV9	TRBJ2-1	TRBD2	once	CASSVATGTTYQGNEQFF	TGTGCCAGCAGCGTAGCTACGGGGACTACCTATCAAGGGAATGAGCAGTTCTTC
TRBV7-2	TRBJ1-3	TRBD1	NA	CASSLVPPGGKGGNTIYF	TGTGCCAGCAGCTTAGTTCCCCCAGGGGGTAAGGGCGGAAACACCATATATTTT
TRBV5-1	TRBJ2-7	TRBD1	NA	CASSTGTGGAVGEQYF	TGCGCCAGCAGCACCGGGACAGGGGGCGCGGTTGGCGAGCAGTACTTC
TRBV6-4	TRBJ1-6	NA	NA	CASSERGQGGSPLHF	TGTGCCAGCAGTGAAAGGGGTCAGGGCGGTTCACCCCTCCACTTT
TRBV7-3	TRBJ2-4	TRBD1	NA	CASSSGTGNIQYF	TGTGCCAGCAGCTCCGGGACAGGGAACATTCAGTACTTC
TRBV6-5	TRBJ2-5	NA	NA	CASSFQGRETQYF	TGTGCCAGCAGTTTCCAGGGAAGGGAGACCCAGTACTTC
TRBV18	TRBJ1-4	TRBD1	NA	CASSPTGTAREKLFF	TGTGCCAGCTCACCCACCGGGACAGCCCGAGAAAAACTGTTTTTT
TRBV14	TRBJ1-1	TRBD1	NA	CASSFDRGQAEAFF	TGTGCCAGCAGCTTCGACAGGGGGCAGGCGGAAGCTTTCTTT
TRBV5-1	TRBJ1-1	TRBD1	NA	CASSLGQGGTEAFF	TGCGCCAGCAGCTTGGGGCAGGGGGGCACTGAAGCTTTCTTT
TRBV30	TRBJ2-3	TRBD2	NA	CAWVYWLAASTDTQYF	TGTGCCTGGGTCTATTGGCTAGCGGCTAGCACAGATACGCAGTATTTT
TRBV5-1	TRBJ2-3	TRBD2	NA	CASSFIAGDSTDTQYF	TGCGCCAGCAGCTTTATAGCGGGAGATAGTACAGATACGCAGTATTTT
TRBV28	TRBJ1-1	NA	NA	CATLGGMNTEAFF	TGTGCCACCCTAGGGGGTATGAACACTGAAGCTTTCTTT
TRBV19	TRBJ2-5	NA	NA	CASSMNGMGKETQYF	TGTGCCAGTAGTATGAACGGGATGGGTAAAGAGACCCAGTACTTC
TRBV7-9	TRBJ2-7	NA	few	CASSFGIGNRARGSYEQYF	TGTGCCAGCAGCTTCGGGATAGGAAACAGGGCCAGGGGCTCCTACGAGCAGTACTTC
TRBV6-1	TRBJ2-3	TRBD2	NA	CASTQLAGTDTQYF	TGTGCCAGCACCCAACTAGCGGGCACAGATACGCAGTATTTT
TRBV5-1	TRBJ2-3	TRBD2	NA	CASSLAGSLAGGYSGTDTQYF	TGCGCCAGCAGCTTGGCCGGTTCCTTAGCGGGGGGCTATTCCGGCACAGATACGCAGTATTTT
TRBV27	TRBJ2-1	TRBD2	NA	CASRLSGRANEQFF	TGTGCCAGCAGACTCTCGGGGAGGGCCAATGAGCAGTTCTTC
TRBV18	TRBJ1-5	NA	NA	CASSPNGGPQHF	TGTGCCAGCTCACCGAACGGGGGGCCCCAGCATTTT
TRBV29-1	TRBJ2-1	NA	NA	CSVRSDSNLGNEQFF	TGCAGCGTGCGTTCGGACAGCAACCTAGGGAATGAGCAGTTCTTC
TRBV5-6	TRBJ2-7	NA	NA	CASSGGSAGASGQYF	TGTGCCAGCAGCGGCGGATCCGCGGGGGCCTCAGGGCAGTACTTC
TRBV2	TRBJ1-1	TRBD1	NA	CASSPGGSSVAFF	TGTGCCAGCAGTCCAGGGGGCTCGTCGGTGGCTTTCTTT
TRBV15	TRBJ2-5	NA	NA	CATSSGDFQETQYF	TGTGCCACCAGCAGCGGAGACTTCCAAGAGACCCAGTACTTC
TRBV19	TRBJ2-1	TRBD2	NA	CASRSLAGGSNEQFF	TGTGCCAGTAGATCTCTAGCGGGCGGGTCCAATGAGCAGTTCTTC
TRBV6-1	TRBJ1-1	TRBD1	NA	CASSTTPDRATEAFF	TGTGCCAGCAGTACCACTCCGGACAGGGCCACTGAAGCTTTCTTT
TRBV29-1	TRBJ1-2	NA	once	CSVQASGQNGYTF	TGCAGCGTTCAAGCATCGGGACAAAATGGCTACACCTTC
TRBV7-2	TRBJ1-1	NA	NA	CASSFSSNTEAFF	TGTGCCAGCAGCTTTTCCTCGAACACTGAAGCTTTCTTT
TRBV7-2	TRBJ1-1	NA	NA	CASSRKRGYTEAFF	TGTGCCAGCAGTCGTAAACGGGGGTACACTGAAGCTTTCTTT
TRBV5-1	TRBJ1-1	TRBD1	NA	CASSLVRGPMGAFF	TGCGCCAGCAGCTTGGTTAGGGGGCCGATGGGAGCTTTCTTT
TRBV7-2	TRBJ2-5	TRBD2	NA	CASSVGLAQETQYF	TGTGCCAGCAGCGTGGGACTAGCGCAAGAGACCCAGTACTTC
TRBV7-9	TRBJ1-1	NA	NA	CASSLYAEAFF	TGTGCCAGCAGCTTATATGCTGAAGCTTTCTTT
TRBV7-9	TRBJ2-2	TRBD1	NA	CASSLGQANTGELFF	TGTGCCAGCAGCCTAGGACAGGCGAACACCGGGGAGCTGTTTTTT
TRBV5-5	TRBJ1-2	NA	once	CASSLETSLNYGYTF	TGTGCCAGCAGCTTGGAGACTAGCCTTAACTATGGCTACACCTTC
TRBV5-4	TRBJ2-7	TRBD1	NA	CASRSGQGNYEQYF	TGTGCCAGCAGATCAGGACAGGGTAACTACGAGCAGTACTTC
TRBV5-1	TRBJ2-5	TRBD1	NA	CASSSGQGQETQYF	TGCGCCAGCAGTTCGGGACAGGGCCAAGAGACCCAGTACTTC
TRBV19	TRBJ1-4	NA	NA	CASSMLQATNEKLFF	TGTGCCAGTAGTATGTTACAGGCAACTAATGAAAAACTGTTTTTT
TRBV4-1	TRBJ2-3	TRBD2	once	CASTLPREGGPTDTQYF	TGCGCCAGCACCCTACCACGTGAGGGAGGGCCGACAGATACGCAGTATTTT